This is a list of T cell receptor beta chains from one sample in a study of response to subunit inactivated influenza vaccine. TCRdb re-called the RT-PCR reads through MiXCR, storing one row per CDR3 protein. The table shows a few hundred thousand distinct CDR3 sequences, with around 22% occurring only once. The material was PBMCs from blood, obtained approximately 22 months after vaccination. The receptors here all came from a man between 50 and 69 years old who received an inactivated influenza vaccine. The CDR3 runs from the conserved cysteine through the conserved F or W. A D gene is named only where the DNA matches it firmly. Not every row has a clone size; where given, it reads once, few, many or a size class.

TGTGCCAGCAGTGAATCGCCTGGACTACGGAAGAACACCGGGGAGCTGTTTTTT	CASSESPGLRKNTGELFF	-	TRBV25-1	TRBJ2-2	-
TGTGCCAGCAGCTTAGGGGCCGGGACTAGCGTGTACAATGAGCAGTTCTTC	CASSLGAGTSVYNEQFF	TRBD2	TRBV7-8	TRBJ2-1	many
TGCGCCAGCAGCCAAGGGGACAGAACTTACAACACTGAAGCTTTCTTT	CASSQGDRTYNTEAFF	TRBD1	TRBV4-3	TRBJ1-1	few
TGTGCCAGCAGTTCAGGGACTAGCGGTCTCAATGAGCAGTTCTTC	CASSSGTSGLNEQFF	TRBD2	TRBV6-5	TRBJ2-1	few
TGTGCCAGCAGCATACTAAGAACTGCAACTAATGAAAAACTGTTTTTT	CASSILRTATNEKLFF	-	TRBV7-8	TRBJ1-4	-
TGTGCCAGCAGGCCGGGACCGCGGAACACTGAAGCTTTCTTT	CASRPGPRNTEAFF	-	TRBV7-6	TRBJ1-1	few
TGTGCCAGCAGTTTTGGGGGGACCAAAAACATTCAGTACTTC	CASSFGGTKNIQYF	-	TRBV12-3/TRBV12-4	TRBJ2-4	-
TGTGCCAGCAGCTTAGCTGGGGACAGGTTATACGAGCAGTACTTC	CASSLAGDRLYEQYF	TRBD1	TRBV7-8	TRBJ2-7	few
TGTGCCAGCAGTGAAGCGTCAGGCAATGAAAAACTGTTTTTT	CASSEASGNEKLFF	-	TRBV6-1	TRBJ1-4	-
TGCGCCAGCAGTCGGCCCCAGCCGGGAGAAGAGACCCAGTACTTC	CASSRPQPGEETQYF	-	TRBV5-1	TRBJ2-5	few
TGTGCCAGCAGTGAAGCTTGGGGGAATGAGCAGTTCTTC	CASSEAWGNEQFF	-	TRBV2	TRBJ2-1	few
TGTGCCAGCAGGGGGGGCCGGACAGGGATAAACTATGGCTACACCTTC	CASRGGRTGINYGYTF	TRBD1	TRBV12-3/TRBV12-4	TRBJ1-2	-
TGTGCCAGCAGAACTAGGAGCACTGAAGCTTTCTTT	CASRTRSTEAFF	-	TRBV28	TRBJ1-1	-
TGTGCCAGCAGTGGATTGGTCGATCCCGACACTGAAGCTTTCTTT	CASSGLVDPDTEAFF	-	TRBV6-4	TRBJ1-1	-
TGTGCCAGCAGCCAAGGGGACAGAGAAGCTTTCTTT	CASSQGDREAFF	TRBD1	TRBV3-1	TRBJ1-1	-
TGCAGTGCTAGAGTGCAGAGGAACACTGAAGCTTTCTTT	CSARVQRNTEAFF	-	TRBV20-1	TRBJ1-1	-
TGTGCCAGCAGTCCCTGGGGGGATTCTGGGGCCAACGTCCTGACTTTC	CASSPWGDSGANVLTF	-	TRBV28	TRBJ2-6	-
TGTGCCAGCAGTTACTCGAGCCAGGGGGCTGTATATGGCTACACCTTC	CASSYSSQGAVYGYTF	TRBD1	TRBV6-5	TRBJ1-2	-
TGTGCCAGCAAGCGGGGCTTAGCTGAAAAACTGTTTTTT	CASKRGLAEKLFF	-	TRBV2	TRBJ1-4	many
TGTGCCAGCAGCTTCCGTTCGACAGGCACAGATACGCAGTATTTT	CASSFRSTGTDTQYF	-	TRBV7-2	TRBJ2-3	-
TGTGCCAGCAGCTTAGGGACTAGTTTCTACGAGCAGTACTTC	CASSLGTSFYEQYF	TRBD2	TRBV7-9	TRBJ2-7	few
TGTGCCAGCAGTGAGGGAGCCTTTGGGAGCGGGAGGAGCCCCTACGAGCAGTACTTC	CASSEGAFGSGRSPYEQYF	TRBD2	TRBV28	TRBJ2-7	-
TGTGCCAGCTGGGGACAGACCTCCTACGAGCAGTACTTC	CASWGQTSYEQYF	TRBD1	TRBV28	TRBJ2-7	-
TGTGCCAGCTCACCACTGGGGGATGCCAATCAGCCCCAGCATTTT	CASSPLGDANQPQHF	-	TRBV18	TRBJ1-5	few
TGTGCCAGTGGACTAGCGAGCACAGATACGCAGTATTTT	CASGLASTDTQYF	TRBD2	TRBV28	TRBJ2-3	-
TGTGCCATCAGTGAGTCGCAGGGGGCGATAGGAGGCTACACCTTC	CAISESQGAIGGYTF	TRBD1	TRBV10-3	TRBJ1-2	-
TGTGCCAGCAGCCAAGGAGAGACATCAGCTTTCTTT	CASSQGETSAFF	-	TRBV3-1	TRBJ1-1	many
TGCAGTGCTAGACCAGGACAGGGGGCCCCATCAGGGCCCCAGCATTTT	CSARPGQGAPSGPQHF	TRBD1	TRBV20-1	TRBJ1-5	-
TGTGCCAGCAGTCAAAGGCCGCCAGGGGTTCGTGATCAGCCCCAGCATTTT	CASSQRPPGVRDQPQHF	-	TRBV27	TRBJ1-5	many
TGCGCCAGCAGCCAAGCTCGTACGGGTCTGAACACTGAAGCTTTCTTT	CASSQARTGLNTEAFF	-	TRBV4-3	TRBJ1-1	few
TGTGCCAGCAGTCGACCGGGACTAGCCCTTTACAATGAGCAGTTCTTC	CASSRPGLALYNEQFF	TRBD2	TRBV2	TRBJ2-1	-
TGTGCCAGCAGCCGTAGCGGGAATCAAGAGACCCAGTACTTC	CASSRSGNQETQYF	TRBD2	TRBV7-2	TRBJ2-5	few
TGTGCCAGCTCCCCGCGAGGGTTGGGCTATGGCTACACCTTC	CASSPRGLGYGYTF	-	TRBV6-1	TRBJ1-2	few
TGCAGCGTTGAAGATCCCACGAGAAGAGACACCGGGGAGCTGTTTTTT	CSVEDPTRRDTGELFF	-	TRBV29-1	TRBJ2-2	-
TGCGCCAGCAGCTGGACAGGACAAGCAACTAATGAAAAACTGTTTTTT	CASSWTGQATNEKLFF	TRBD1	TRBV5-1	TRBJ1-4	-
TGTGCCAGCAGAACCCCAGGGTCCTACGAGCAGTACTTC	CASRTPGSYEQYF	-	TRBV6-2/TRBV6-3	TRBJ2-7	few
TGTGCCAGCTCACCACCCTCGACAGGCTCGTACGAGCAGTACTTC	CASSPPSTGSYEQYF	-	TRBV18	TRBJ2-7	-
TGTGCCAGCAGTTACTCGATTGGAGAAAAACTGTTTTTT	CASSYSIGEKLFF	-	TRBV6-5	TRBJ1-4	few
TGTGCCAGCAGCTGGAGGGGTTACACAGATACGCAGTATTTT	CASSWRGYTDTQYF	-	TRBV7-9	TRBJ2-3	-
TGTGCCAGCAGCTCGAAAAGGGGAGAGACCCAGTACTTC	CASSSKRGETQYF	-	TRBV5-6	TRBJ2-5	-
TGTGCCAGCATCCTAGGGGCTAGCGGGATTGGCGAGCAGTACTTC	CASILGASGIGEQYF	TRBD2	TRBV6-2/TRBV6-3	TRBJ2-7	-
TGTGCCAGCAGCCCGCAGCGATACAATGAGCAGTTCTTC	CASSPQRYNEQFF	-	TRBV7-9	TRBJ2-1	few
TGTGCCAGCAGTGAAAGTGGGAGGAAGCATGAGCAGTTCTTC	CASSESGRKHEQFF	-	TRBV6-1	TRBJ2-1	few
TGCGCCAGCAGCCCGACGCAGAACACTGAAGCTTTCTTT	CASSPTQNTEAFF	-	TRBV5-1	TRBJ1-1	many
TGCAGCGTTGGGACTGTGAACGGAAACACCATATATTTT	CSVGTVNGNTIYF	-	TRBV29-1	TRBJ1-3	many